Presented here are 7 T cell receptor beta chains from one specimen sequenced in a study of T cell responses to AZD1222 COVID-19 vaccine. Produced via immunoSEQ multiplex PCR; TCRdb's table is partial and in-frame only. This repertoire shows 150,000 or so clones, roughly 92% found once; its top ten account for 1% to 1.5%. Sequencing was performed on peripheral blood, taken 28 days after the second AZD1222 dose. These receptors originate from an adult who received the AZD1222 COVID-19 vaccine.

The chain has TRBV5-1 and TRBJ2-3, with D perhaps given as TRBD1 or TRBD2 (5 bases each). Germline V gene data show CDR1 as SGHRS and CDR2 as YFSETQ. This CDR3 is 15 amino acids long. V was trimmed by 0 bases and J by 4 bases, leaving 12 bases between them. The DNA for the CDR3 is TGCGCCAGCAGCTTGGCTGGCAGGGACCCAGATACGCAGTATTTT. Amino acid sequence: CASSLAGRDPDTQYF.

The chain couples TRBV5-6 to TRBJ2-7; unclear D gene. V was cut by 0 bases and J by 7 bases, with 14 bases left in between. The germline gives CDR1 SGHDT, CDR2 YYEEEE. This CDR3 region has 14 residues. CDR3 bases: TGTGCCAGCAGCTTGGGGACCGCGGCATGGGAGCAGTACTTC. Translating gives CASSLGTAAWEQYF.

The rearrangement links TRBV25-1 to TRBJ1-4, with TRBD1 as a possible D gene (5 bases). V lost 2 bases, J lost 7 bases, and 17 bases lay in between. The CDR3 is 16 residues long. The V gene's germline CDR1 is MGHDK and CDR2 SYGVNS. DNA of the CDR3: TGTGCCAGCAGTGAAATGAGGTTGGTCGGGGGTGAAAAACTGTTTTTT. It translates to CASSEMRLVGGEKLFF.

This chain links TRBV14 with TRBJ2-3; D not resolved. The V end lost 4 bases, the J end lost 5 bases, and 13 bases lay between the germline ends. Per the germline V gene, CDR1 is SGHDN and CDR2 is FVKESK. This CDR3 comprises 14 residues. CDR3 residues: CASSPLGRRDTQYF. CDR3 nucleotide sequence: TGTGCCAGCAGCCCCTTAGGTAGGCGAGATACGCAGTATTTT.

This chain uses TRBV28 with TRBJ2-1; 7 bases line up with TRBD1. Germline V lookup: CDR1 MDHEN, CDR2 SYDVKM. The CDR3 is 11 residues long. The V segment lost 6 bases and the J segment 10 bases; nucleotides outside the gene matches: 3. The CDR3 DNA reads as TGTGCCAGCAGGACAGGGTTCGAGCAGTTCTTC. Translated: CASRTGFEQFF.

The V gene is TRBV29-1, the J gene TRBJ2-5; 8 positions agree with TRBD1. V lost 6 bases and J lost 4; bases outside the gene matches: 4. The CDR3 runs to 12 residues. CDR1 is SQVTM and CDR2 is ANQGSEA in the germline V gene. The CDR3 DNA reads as TGCAGCGTGGCAGGGGGCGGAGAGACCCAGTACTTC. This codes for CSVAGGGETQYF.

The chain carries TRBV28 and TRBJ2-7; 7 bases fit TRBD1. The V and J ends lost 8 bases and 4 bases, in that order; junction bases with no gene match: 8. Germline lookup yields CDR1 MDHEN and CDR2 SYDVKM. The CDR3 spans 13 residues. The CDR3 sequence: CASHRQGVYEQYF. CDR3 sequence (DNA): TGTGCCAGCCATCGACAGGGAGTTTACGAGCAGTACTTC.